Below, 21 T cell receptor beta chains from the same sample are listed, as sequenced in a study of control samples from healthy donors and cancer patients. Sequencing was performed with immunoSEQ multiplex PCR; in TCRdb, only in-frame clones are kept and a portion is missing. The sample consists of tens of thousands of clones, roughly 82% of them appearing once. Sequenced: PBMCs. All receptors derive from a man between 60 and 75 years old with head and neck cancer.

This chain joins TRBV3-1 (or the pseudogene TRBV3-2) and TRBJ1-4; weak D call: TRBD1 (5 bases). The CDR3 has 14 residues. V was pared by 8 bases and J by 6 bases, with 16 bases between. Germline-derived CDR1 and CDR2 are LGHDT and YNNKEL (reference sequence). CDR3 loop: CASSTTARHEKLFF. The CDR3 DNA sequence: TGTGCCAGCTCTACGACAGCCAGGCATGAAAAACTGTTTTTT.

The CDR3 is CAISEGWSSRNNEQFF. The CDR3 region has the DNA TGTGCCATCAGTGAAGGCTGGTCTAGTAGAAACAATGAGCAGTTCTTC. This chain connects TRBV10-3 to TRBJ2-1; D remains ambiguous. The CDR3 is 16 amino acids. V was cut by 3 bases and J by 5 bases, with 17 bases left in between. CDR1 is ENHRY, CDR2 SYGVKD, per germline.

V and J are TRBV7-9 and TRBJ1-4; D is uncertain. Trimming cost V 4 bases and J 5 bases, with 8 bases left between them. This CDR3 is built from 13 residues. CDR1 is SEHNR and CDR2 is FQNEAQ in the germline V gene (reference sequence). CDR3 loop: CASSSDVNEKLFF. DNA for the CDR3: TGTGCCAGCAGCTCCGACGTGAATGAAAAACTGTTTTTT.

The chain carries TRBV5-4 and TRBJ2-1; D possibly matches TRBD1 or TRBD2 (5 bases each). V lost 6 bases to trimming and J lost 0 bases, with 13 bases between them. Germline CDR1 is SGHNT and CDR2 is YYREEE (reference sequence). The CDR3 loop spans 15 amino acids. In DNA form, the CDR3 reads TGTGCCAGCAACCAGGGCGGGTACTCCTACAATGAGCAGTTCTTC. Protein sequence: CASNQGGYSYNEQFF. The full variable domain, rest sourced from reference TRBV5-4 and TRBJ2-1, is ETGVTQSPTHLIKTRGQQVTLRCSSQSGHNTVSWYQQALGQGPQFIFQYYREEENGRGNFPPRFSGLQFPNYSSELNVNALELDDSALYLCASNQGGYSYNEQFFGPGTRLTVL.

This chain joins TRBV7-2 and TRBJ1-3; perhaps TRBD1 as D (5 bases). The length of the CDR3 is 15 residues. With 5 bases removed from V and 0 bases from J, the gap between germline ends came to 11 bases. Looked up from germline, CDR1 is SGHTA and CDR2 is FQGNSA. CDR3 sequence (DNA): TGTGCCAGCAGCACGAGGACACTCTCTGGAAACACCATATATTTT. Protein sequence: CASSTRTLSGNTIYF.

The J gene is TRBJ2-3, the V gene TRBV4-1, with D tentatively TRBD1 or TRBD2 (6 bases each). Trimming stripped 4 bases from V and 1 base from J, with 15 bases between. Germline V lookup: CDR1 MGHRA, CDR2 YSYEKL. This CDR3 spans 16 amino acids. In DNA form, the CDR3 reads TGCGCCAGCAGCCGCATAGGGGGGAGCGGCACAGATACGCAGTATTTT. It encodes CASSRIGGSGTDTQYF.

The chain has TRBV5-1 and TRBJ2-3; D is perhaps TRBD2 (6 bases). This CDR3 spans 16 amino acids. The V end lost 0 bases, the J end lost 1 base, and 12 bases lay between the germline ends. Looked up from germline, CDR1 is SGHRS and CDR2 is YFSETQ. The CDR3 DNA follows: TGCGCCAGCAGCTTGGGCCAGGGCGGGGGCACAGATACGCAGTATTTT. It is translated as CASSLGQGGGTDTQYF.

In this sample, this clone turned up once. CDR3: CASTPRVSTDTQYF. CDR3 nucleotides: TGTGCCAGCACCCCACGGGTTAGCACAGATACGCAGTATTTT. V is TRBV28 and J is TRBJ2-3, with no clear D. The CDR3 sequence is 14 residues long. The V and J ends lost 7 bases and 0 bases respectively, with 11 bases between them. The V gene's germline CDR1 is MDHEN and CDR2 SYDVKM. The full variable domain, completed using reference TRBV28 and TRBJ2-3, is DVKVTQSSRYLVKRTGEKVFLECVQDMDHENMFWYRQDPGLGLRLIYFSYDVKMKEKGDIPEGYSVSREKKERFSLILESASTNQTSMYLCASTPRVSTDTQYFGPGTRLTVL.

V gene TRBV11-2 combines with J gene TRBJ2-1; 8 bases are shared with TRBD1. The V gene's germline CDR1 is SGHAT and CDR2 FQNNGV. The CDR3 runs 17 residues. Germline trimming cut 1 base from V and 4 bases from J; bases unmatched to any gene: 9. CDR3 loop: CASSLAVRTGRYNEQFF. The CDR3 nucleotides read TGTGCCAGCAGCTTAGCAGTAAGGACAGGGAGATACAATGAGCAGTTCTTC. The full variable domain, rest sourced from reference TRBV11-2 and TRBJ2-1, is EAGVAQSPRYKIIEKRQSVAFWCNPISGHATLYWYQQILGQGPKLLIQFQNNGVVDDSQLPKDRFSAERLKGVDSTLKIQPAKLEDSAVYLCASSLAVRTGRYNEQFFGPGTRLTVL.

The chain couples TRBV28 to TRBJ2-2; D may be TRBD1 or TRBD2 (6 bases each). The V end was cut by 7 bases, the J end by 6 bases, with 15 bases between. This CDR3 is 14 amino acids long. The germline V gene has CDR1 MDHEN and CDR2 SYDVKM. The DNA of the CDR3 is TGTGCCAGCAACCAGCCCGGGGGCCCCGGGGAGCTGTTTTTT. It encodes CASNQPGGPGELFF.

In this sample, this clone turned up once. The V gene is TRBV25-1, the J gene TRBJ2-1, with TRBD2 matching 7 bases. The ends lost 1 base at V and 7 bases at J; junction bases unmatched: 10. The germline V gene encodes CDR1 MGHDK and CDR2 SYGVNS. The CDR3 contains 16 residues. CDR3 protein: CASSESAGGGGNEQFF. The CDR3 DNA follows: TGTGCCAGCAGTGAATCCGCGGGCGGGGGAGGGAATGAGCAGTTCTTC.

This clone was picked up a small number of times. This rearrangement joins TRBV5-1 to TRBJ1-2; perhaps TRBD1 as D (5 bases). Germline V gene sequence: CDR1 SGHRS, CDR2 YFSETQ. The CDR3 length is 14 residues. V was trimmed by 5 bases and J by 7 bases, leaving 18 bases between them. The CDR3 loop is CASSGSGAKGGYTF. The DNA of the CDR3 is TGCGCCAGCAGTGGGAGCGGGGCCAAGGGTGGCTACACCTTC.

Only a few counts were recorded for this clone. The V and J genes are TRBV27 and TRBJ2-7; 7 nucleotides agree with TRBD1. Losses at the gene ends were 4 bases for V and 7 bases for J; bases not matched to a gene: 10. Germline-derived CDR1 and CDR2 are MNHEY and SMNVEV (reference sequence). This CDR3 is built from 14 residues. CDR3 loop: CASSSRTGLKEQYF. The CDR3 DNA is TGTGCCAGCAGTTCACGGACAGGTTTGAAAGAGCAGTACTTC.

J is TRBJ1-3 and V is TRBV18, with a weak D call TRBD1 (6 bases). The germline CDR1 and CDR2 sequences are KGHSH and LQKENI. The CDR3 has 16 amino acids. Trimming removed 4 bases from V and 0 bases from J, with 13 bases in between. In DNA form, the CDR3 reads TGTGCCAGCTCACAGCTACAGGGCAGCTCTGGAAACACCATATATTTT. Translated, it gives CASSQLQGSSGNTIYF.

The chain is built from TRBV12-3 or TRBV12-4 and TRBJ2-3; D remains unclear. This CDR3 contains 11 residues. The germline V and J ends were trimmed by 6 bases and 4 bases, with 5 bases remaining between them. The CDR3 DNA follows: TGTGCCAGCAGCCGCGCAGATACGCAGTATTTT. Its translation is CASSRADTQYF.

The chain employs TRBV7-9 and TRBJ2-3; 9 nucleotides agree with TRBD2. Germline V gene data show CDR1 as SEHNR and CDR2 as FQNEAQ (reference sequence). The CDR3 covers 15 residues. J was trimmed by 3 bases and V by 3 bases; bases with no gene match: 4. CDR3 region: CASSLGSGRTDTQYF. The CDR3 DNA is TGTGCCAGCAGCTTGGGTAGCGGGAGAACAGATACGCAGTATTTT.

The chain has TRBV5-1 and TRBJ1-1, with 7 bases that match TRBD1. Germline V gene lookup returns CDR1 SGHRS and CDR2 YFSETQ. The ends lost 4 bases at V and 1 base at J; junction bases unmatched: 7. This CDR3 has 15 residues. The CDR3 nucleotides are TGCGCCAGCAGCCTCAGGACAGGAACGAACACTGAAGCTTTCTTT. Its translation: CASSLRTGTNTEAFF.

The CDR3 protein is CASSQDLASGGGEQFF. CDR3 in DNA: TGTGCCAGCAGCCAAGATTTGGCTAGCGGTGGGGGGGAGCAGTTCTTC. J is TRBJ2-1 and V is TRBV3-1 (or the pseudogene TRBV3-2), with TRBD2 identical over 7 bases. The CDR3 spans 16 residues. The J segment lost 10 bases and the V segment lost 0 bases, leaving 12 bases of the junction unmatched. Germline V lookup: CDR1 LGHDT, CDR2 YNNKEL (reference sequence).

Here the CDR3 reads CASSLEISYGYTF. The CDR3 nucleotides read TGTGCCAGCAGTTTAGAGATCAGCTATGGCTACACCTTC. The rearrangement links TRBV28 to TRBJ1-2; D gene uncertain. The CDR3 is 13 residues long. The germline CDR1 and CDR2 sequences are MDHEN and SYDVKM. V lost 2 bases, J lost 4 bases, and 8 bases lay in between.

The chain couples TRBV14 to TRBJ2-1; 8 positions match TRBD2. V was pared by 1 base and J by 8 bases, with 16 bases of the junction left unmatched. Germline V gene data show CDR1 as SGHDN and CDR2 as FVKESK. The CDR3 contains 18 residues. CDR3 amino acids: CASSQVVTGGRFADEQFF. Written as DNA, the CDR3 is TGTGCCAGCAGCCAAGTTGTGACGGGAGGGAGATTTGCAGATGAGCAGTTCTTC.

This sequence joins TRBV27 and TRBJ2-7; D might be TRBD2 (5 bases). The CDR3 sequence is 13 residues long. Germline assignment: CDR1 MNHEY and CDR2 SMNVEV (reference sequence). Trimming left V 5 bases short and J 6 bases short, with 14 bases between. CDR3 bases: TGTGCCAGCAGTGCCTCAATCCGGGGCGAGCAGTACTTC. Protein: CASSASIRGEQYF.